This TCR beta chain is drawn from a study of neurological immune-mediated disorders. Study conclusions and caveats: Whereas HTLV-1-associated myelopathy showed the most TCR clonal expansion, multiple sclerosis showed the least, with levels below those of healthy controls.

5'RACE with 10-nucleotide random UMIs produced the cDNA. Each CDR3 protein gets one entry after TCRdb re-called the 5' RACE reads with MiXCR. In the table there are about 38,000 distinct CDR3 sequences, about 4.8% of which are singletons. This clonotype came up many times. The antigen remains undetermined. CDR1 and CDR2 from the germline V gene are SGHRS and YFSETQ. There are 15 residues in the CDR3. V was shortened by 3 bases and J by 3 bases, with 15 bases between the two germline ends. Volunteers from a blood bank in Maryland, USA, made up the healthy controls. The clonotype was recovered from a man between 18 and 29 years old in good health. The sample was CD4+ T cells from blood. V is TRBV5-1 and J is TRBJ1-2; possibly TRBD1 for D (6 bases). CDR3 loop: CASSWADSHYYGYTF. CDR3 nucleotides: TGCGCCAGCAGCTGGGCGGACAGCCACTACTATGGCTACACCTTC.